This T cell receptor (beta chain) was found in a study of T cell responses to AZD1222 COVID-19 vaccine. For the study at large: Second-dose schedules of about 4 or about 12 weeks were combined.

Repertoires were generated with immunoSEQ multiplex PCR, while TCRdb's copy carries only in-frame clones and drops some. The sample records about 94,000 clones, approximately 90% being singletons. Study-wide results and caveats: Repertoires were obtained solely post-peak T cell response. Among the donors, most were white British and more were female, and clonal diversity was possibly underestimated. Spike-specific TCR depth and breadth grew after two AZD1222 doses.

This CDR3 region has 16 residues. Germline V CDR1 and CDR2: MGHRA, YSYEKL. Trimming took 0 bases from V and 2 from J, leaving 10 bases between them. To note about this clone: The antigen is unknown.

This material consisted of peripheral blood, taken on day 0 of AZD1222 vaccination. The clonotype comes from an adult in good health. This chain joins TRBV4-1 and TRBJ1-4; possibly TRBD1 for D (5 bases). Here the CDR3 reads CASSQERGNTNEKLFF. CDR3 sequence (DNA): TGCGCCAGCAGCCAAGAAAGGGGCAACACTAATGAAAAACTGTTTTTT.